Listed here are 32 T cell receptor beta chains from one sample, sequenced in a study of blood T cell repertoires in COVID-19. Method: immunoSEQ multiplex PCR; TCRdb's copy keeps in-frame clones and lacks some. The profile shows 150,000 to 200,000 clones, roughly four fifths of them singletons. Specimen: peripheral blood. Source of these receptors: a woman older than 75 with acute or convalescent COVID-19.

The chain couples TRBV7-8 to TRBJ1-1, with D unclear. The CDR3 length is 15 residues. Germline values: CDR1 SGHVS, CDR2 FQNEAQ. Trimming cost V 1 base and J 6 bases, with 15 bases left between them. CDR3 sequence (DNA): TGTGCCAGCAGCTTAGTTCCGGGAGTTTCATCTGAAGCTTTCTTT. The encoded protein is CASSLVPGVSSEAFF.

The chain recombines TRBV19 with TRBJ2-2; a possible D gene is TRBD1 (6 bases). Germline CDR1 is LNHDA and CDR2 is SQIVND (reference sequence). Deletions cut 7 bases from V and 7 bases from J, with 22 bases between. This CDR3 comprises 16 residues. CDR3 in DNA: TGTGCCAGTAATAGAGGAAGCAGGGGCGGGCACGGGGAGCTGTTTTTT. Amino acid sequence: CASNRGSRGGHGELFF. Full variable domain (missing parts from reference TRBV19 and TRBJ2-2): DGGITQSPKYLFRKEGQNVTLSCEQNLNHDAMYWYRQDPGQGLRLIYYSQIVNDFQKGDIAEGYSVSREKKESFPLTVTSAQKNPTAFYLCASNRGSRGGHGELFFGEGSRLTVL.

The CDR3 DNA reads TGTGCCAGCAGCTCCCGGGCGGGACTCAACACCGGGGAGCTGTTTTTT. Protein sequence: CASSSRAGLNTGELFF. V is TRBV7-2 and J is TRBJ2-2, with D tentatively TRBD2 (6 bases). The CDR3 loop spans 16 amino acids. The germline V and J ends were trimmed by 4 bases and 2 bases, with 14 bases remaining between them. CDR1 and CDR2 (germline): SGHTA, FQGNSA.

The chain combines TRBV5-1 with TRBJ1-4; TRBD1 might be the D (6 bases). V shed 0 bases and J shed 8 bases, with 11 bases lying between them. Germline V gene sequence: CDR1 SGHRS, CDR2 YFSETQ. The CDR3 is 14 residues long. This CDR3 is CASSLEGGKEKLFF. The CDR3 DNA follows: TGCGCCAGCAGCTTGGAAGGGGGAAAGGAAAAACTGTTTTTT.

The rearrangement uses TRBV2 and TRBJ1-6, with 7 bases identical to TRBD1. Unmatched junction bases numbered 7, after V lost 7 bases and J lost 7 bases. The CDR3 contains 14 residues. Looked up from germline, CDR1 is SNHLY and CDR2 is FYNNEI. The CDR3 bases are TGTGCCAGCAAAATGACAGGGACGAATTCACCCCTCCACTTT. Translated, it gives CASKMTGTNSPLHF.

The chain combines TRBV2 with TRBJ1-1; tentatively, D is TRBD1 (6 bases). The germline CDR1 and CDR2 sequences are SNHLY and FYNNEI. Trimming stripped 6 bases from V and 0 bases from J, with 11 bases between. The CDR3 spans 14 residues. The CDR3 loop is CASSGQSMNTEAFF. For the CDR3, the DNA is TGTGCCAGCAGCGGACAGAGCATGAACACTGAAGCTTTCTTT. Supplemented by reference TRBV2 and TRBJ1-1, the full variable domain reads EPEVTQTPSHQVTQMGQEVILRCVPISNHLYFYWYRQILGQKVEFLVSFYNNEISEKSEIFDDQFSVERPDGSNFTLKIRSTKLEDSAMYFCASSGQSMNTEAFFGQGTRLTVV.

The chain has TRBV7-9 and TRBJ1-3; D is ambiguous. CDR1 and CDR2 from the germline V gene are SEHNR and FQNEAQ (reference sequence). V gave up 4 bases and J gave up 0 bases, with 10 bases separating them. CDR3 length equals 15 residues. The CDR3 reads CASSYGLLSGNTIYF. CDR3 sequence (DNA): TGTGCCAGCAGCTATGGACTGCTCTCTGGAAACACCATATATTTT.

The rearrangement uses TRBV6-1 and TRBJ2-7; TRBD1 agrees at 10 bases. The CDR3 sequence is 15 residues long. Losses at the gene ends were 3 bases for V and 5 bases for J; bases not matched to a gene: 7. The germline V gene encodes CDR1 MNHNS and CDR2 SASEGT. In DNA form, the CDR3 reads TGTGCCAGCAGTGACCCGGGACAGGGGATGCACGAGCAGTACTTC. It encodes CASSDPGQGMHEQYF.

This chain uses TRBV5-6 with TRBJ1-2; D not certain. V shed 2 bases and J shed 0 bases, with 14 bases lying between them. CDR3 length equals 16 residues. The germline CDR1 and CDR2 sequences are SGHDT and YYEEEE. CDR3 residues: CASSLGGTGANYGYTF. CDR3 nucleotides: TGTGCCAGCAGCTTAGGAGGAACTGGGGCTAACTATGGCTACACCTTC.

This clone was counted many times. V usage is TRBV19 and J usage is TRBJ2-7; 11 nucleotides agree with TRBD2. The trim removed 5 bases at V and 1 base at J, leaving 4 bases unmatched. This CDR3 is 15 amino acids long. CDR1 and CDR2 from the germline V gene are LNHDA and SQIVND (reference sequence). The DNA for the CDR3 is TGTGCCAGTAGTCAAGGGACTAGCGGATCCTACGAGCAGTACTTC. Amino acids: CASSQGTSGSYEQYF.

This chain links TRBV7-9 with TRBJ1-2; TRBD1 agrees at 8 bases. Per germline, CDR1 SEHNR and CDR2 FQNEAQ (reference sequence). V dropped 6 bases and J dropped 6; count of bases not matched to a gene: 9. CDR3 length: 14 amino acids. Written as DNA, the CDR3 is TGTGCCAGCAGTTCGACAGGGGAATGGGATGGCTACACCTTC. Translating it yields CASSSTGEWDGYTF.

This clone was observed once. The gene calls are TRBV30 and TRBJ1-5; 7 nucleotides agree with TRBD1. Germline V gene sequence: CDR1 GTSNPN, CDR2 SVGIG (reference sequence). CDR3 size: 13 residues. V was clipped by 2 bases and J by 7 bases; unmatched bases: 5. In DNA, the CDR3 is TGTGCCTGGAGTAGGGGGCTAGGGCAGCCCCAGCATTTT. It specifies CAWSRGLGQPQHF.

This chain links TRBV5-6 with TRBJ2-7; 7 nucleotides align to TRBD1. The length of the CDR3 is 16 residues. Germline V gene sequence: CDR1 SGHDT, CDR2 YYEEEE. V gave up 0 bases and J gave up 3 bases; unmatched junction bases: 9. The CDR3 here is CASSLAPTGSFYEQYF. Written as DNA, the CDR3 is TGTGCCAGCAGCTTGGCCCCGACAGGGTCCTTCTACGAGCAGTACTTC.

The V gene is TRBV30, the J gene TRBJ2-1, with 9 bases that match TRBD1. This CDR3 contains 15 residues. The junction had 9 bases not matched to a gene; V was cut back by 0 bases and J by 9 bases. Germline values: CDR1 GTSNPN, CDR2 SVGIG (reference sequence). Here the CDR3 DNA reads TGTGCCTGGAGTGTCCTAGGACAGGGGCTAGGTGAGCAGTTCTTC. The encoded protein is CAWSVLGQGLGEQFF.

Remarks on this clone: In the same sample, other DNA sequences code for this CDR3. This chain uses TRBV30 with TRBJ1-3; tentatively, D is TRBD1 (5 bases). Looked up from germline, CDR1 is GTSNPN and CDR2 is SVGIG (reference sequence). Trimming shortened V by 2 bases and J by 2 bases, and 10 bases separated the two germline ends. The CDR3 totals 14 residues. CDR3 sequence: CAWSPGQTGNTIYF. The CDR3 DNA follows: TGTGCCTGGAGTCCAGGGCAAACTGGAAACACCATATATTTT. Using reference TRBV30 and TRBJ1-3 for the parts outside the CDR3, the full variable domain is SQTIHQWPATLVQPVGSPLSLECTVEGTSNPNLYWYRQAAGRGLQLLFYSVGIGQISSEVPQNLSASRPQDRQFILSSKKLLLSDSGFYLCAWSPGQTGNTIYFGEGSWLTVV.

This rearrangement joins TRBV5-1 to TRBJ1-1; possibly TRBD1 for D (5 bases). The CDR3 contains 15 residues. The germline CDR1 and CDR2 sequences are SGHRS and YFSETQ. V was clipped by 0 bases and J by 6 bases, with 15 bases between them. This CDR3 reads CASSLEAGRRAEAFF. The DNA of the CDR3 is TGCGCCAGCAGCTTGGAGGCAGGGAGGAGGGCTGAAGCTTTCTTT. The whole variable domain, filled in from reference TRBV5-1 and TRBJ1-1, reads KAGVTQTPRYLIKTRGQQVTLSCSPISGHRSVSWYQQTPGQGLQFLFEYFSETQRNKGNFPGRFSGRQFSNSRSEMNVSTLELGDSALYLCASSLEAGRRAEAFFGQGTRLTVV.

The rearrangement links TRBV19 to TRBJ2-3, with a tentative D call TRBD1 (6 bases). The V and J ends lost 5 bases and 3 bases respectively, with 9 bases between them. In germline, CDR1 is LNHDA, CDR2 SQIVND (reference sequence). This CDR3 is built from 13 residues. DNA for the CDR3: TGTGCCAGTAGTCCACAGGGAACAGATACGCAGTATTTT. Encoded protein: CASSPQGTDTQYF.

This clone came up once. The CDR3 sequence: CASSLAGTDANYGYTF. The CDR3 DNA follows: TGTGCCAGCAGTTTGGCCGGGACAGACGCCAACTATGGCTACACCTTC. The chain is built from TRBV6-2 or TRBV6-3 and TRBJ1-2; 7 bases are a match to TRBD1. CDR3 length: 16 residues. V dropped 4 bases and J dropped 2; count of bases not matched to a gene: 10. Per germline, CDR1 MNHEY and CDR2 SVGEGT.

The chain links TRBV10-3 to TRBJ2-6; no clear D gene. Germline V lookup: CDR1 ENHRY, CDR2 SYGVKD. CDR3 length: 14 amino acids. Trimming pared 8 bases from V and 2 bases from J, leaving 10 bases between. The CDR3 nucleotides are TGTGCCATCTGTCCCCAAACTGGGGCCAACGTCCTGACTTTC. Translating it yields CAICPQTGANVLTF.

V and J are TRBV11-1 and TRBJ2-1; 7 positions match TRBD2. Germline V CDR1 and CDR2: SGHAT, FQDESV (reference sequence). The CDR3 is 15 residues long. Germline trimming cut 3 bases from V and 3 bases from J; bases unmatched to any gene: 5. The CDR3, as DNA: TGTGCCAGCAGCTTCCTAGCGGAGTACTACAATGAGCAGTTCTTC. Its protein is CASSFLAEYYNEQFF.

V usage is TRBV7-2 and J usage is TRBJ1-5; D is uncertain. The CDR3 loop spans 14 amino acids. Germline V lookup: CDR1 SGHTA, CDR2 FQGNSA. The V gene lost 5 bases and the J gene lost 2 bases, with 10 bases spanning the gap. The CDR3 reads CASSLNSGNQPQHF. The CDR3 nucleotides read TGTGCCAGCAGCCTTAACAGTGGCAATCAGCCCCAGCATTTT. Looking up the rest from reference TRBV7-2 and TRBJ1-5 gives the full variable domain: GAGVSQSPSNKVTEKGKDVELRCDPISGHTALYWYRQSLGQGLEFLIYFQGNSAPDKSGLPSDRFSAERTGGSVSTLTIQRTQQEDSAVYLCASSLNSGNQPQHFGDGTRLSIL.

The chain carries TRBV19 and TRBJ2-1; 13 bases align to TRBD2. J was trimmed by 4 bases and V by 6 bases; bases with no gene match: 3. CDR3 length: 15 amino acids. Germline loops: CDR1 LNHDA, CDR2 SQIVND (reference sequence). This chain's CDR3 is CASRRTSGSYNEQFF. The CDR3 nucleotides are TGTGCCAGTAGACGGACTAGCGGGAGTTACAATGAGCAGTTCTTC.

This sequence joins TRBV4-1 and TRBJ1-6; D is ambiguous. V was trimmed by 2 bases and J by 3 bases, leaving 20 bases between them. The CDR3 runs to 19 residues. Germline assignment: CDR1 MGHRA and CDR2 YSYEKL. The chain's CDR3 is CASSQIQTRGPYYNSPLHF. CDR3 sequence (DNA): TGCGCCAGCAGCCAAATACAGACTCGGGGTCCCTACTATAATTCACCCCTCCACTTT.

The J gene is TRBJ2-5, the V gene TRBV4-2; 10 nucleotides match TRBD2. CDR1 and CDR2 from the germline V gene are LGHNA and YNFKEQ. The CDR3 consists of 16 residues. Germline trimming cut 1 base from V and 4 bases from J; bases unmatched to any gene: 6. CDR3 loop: CASSQGIAGGGETQYF. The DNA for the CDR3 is TGTGCCAGCAGCCAAGGAATAGCGGGAGGAGGAGAGACCCAGTACTTC.

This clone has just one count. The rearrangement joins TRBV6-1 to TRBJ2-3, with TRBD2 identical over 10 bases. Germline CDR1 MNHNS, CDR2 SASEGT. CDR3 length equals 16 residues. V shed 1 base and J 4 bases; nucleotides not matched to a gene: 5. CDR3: CASSEERLAGADTQYF. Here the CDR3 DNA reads TGTGCCAGCAGTGAAGAGAGACTAGCGGGTGCAGATACGCAGTATTTT.

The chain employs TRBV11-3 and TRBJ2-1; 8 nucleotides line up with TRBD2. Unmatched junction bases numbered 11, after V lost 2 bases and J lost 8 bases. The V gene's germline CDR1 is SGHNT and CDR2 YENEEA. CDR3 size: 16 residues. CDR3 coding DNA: TGTGCCAGCAGCTTAAACCTAGCGGGCGGGTACGATGAGCAGTTCTTC. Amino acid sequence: CASSLNLAGGYDEQFF.

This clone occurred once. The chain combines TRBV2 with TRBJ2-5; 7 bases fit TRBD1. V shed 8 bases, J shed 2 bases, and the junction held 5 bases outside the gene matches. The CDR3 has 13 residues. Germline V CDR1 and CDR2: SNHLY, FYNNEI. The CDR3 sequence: CASQGTDQETQYF. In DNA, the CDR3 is TGTGCCAGCCAAGGGACAGATCAAGAGACCCAGTACTTC. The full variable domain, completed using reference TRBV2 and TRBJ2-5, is EPEVTQTPSHQVTQMGQEVILRCVPISNHLYFYWYRQILGQKVEFLVSFYNNEISEKSEIFDDQFSVERPDGSNFTLKIRSTKLEDSAMYFCASQGTDQETQYFGPGTRLLVL.

The CDR3 nucleotides are TGTGCCTGGAGTAGGACTAGCGATAGCATTCAGTACTTC. Amino acids: CAWSRTSDSIQYF. This chain links TRBV30 with TRBJ2-4, with 9 nucleotides matching TRBD2. V was clipped by 2 bases and J by 9 bases; unmatched bases: 5. The CDR3 is made up of 13 amino acids. CDR1 and CDR2 (germline): GTSNPN, SVGIG (reference sequence).

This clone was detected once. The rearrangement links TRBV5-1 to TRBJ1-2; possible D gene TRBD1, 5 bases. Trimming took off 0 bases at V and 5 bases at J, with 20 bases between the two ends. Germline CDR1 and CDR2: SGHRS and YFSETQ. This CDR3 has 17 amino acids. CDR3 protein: CASSLEQAIIPGYGYTF. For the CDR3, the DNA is TGCGCCAGCAGCTTGGAACAGGCGATCATCCCAGGTTATGGCTACACCTTC. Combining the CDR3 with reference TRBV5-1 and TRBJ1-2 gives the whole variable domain KAGVTQTPRYLIKTRGQQVTLSCSPISGHRSVSWYQQTPGQGLQFLFEYFSETQRNKGNFPGRFSGRQFSNSRSEMNVSTLELGDSALYLCASSLEQAIIPGYGYTFGSGTRLTVV.

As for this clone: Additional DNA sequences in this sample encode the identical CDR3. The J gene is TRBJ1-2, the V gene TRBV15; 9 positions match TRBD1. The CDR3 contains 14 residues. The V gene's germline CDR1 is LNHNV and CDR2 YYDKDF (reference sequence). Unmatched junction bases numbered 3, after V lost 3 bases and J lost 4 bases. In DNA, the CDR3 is TGTGCCACCAGCAGGGGACAGGGAGGCTATGGCTACACCTTC. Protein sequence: CATSRGQGGYGYTF. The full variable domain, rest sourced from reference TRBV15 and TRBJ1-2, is DAMVIQNPRYQVTQFGKPVTLSCSQTLNHNVMYWYQQKSSQAPKLLFHYYDKDFNNEADTPDNFQSRRPNTSFCFLDIRSPGLGDTAMYLCATSRGQGGYGYTFGSGTRLTVV.

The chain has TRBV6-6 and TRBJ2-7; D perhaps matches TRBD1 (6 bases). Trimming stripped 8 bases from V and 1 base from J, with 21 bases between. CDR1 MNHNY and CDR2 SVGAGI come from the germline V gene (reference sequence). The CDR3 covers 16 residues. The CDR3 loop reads CASGVVPGQGSYEQYF. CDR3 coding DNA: TGTGCCAGCGGGGTGGTCCCGGGACAAGGATCCTACGAGCAGTACTTC.

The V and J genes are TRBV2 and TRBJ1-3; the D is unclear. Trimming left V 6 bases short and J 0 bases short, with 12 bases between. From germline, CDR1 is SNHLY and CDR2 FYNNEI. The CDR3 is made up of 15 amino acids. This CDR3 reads CASRSRQISGNTIYF. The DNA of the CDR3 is TGTGCCAGCAGATCAAGACAAATCTCTGGAAACACCATATATTTT.